The clone carrying this T cell receptor beta chain has only a few counts. V lost 1 base and J lost 6; bases outside the gene matches: 5. The CDR3 totals 16 residues. The germline V gene encodes CDR1 MGHRA and CDR2 YSYEKL. Data came from immunoSEQ multiplex PCR; TCRdb stores just in-frame clones and leaves some out. This table holds fewer than 150,000 clones, under 95% found once. The data were taken from a study of control samples from healthy donors and cancer patients. The rearrangement uses TRBV4-1 and TRBJ2-3; 12 nucleotides match TRBD1. The sample taken for sequencing was blood. This TCR came from a man younger than 30 in good health. CDR3 loop: CASSQAGTGGWDTQYF. In nucleotides, the CDR3 is TGCGCCAGCAGCCAAGCCGGGACAGGGGGCTGGGATACGCAGTATTTT.